A selection of T cell receptor beta chains follows, all from one sample in a study of a mutant IDH1 vaccine in newly diagnosed glioma. Produced via immunoSEQ multiplex PCR; TCRdb's table is partial and in-frame only. In the table there are 53,000 or so clones, more than 70% of which are singletons. The antigens these receptors bind are not known. This material consisted of PBMCs, taken from a glioma patient whose treatment included an IDH1 peptide vaccine. These receptors were taken from a man aged 50 to 59 with glioma. The CDR3 runs from the conserved cysteine through the conserved F or W. Fields, in order: V gene, J gene, D gene, clone size, CDR3 DNA, CDR3 protein. D genes are given only for firm matches. Some rows have no size entry. The others give once, few or many, or a class for an expanded clone.

TRBV9	TRBJ2-7	NA	NA	TGTGCCAGCAGCGGAGGGGCTGGTTACGAGCAGTACTTC	CASSGGAGYEQYF
TRBV18	TRBJ1-3	NA	NA	TGTGCCAGCTCACCACGGGCAGCCGGTGTTCCCTCTGGAAACACCATATATTTT	CASSPRAAGVPSGNTIYF
TRBV19	TRBJ2-7	NA	NA	TGTGCCAGTAGTCCCAGAGACATCGGATACGAGCAGTACTTC	CASSPRDIGYEQYF
TRBV19	TRBJ2-1	TRBD1	NA	TGTGCCAGTAACCCAGGGGGCTACAATGAGCAGTTCTTC	CASNPGGYNEQFF
TRBV9	TRBJ2-7	NA	few	TGTGCCAGCAGCCCATCAGGGAACTACTACGAGCAGTACTTC	CASSPSGNYYEQYF
TRBV7-2	TRBJ2-5	TRBD2	NA	TGTGCCAGCAGCTTAGCTGTTAGCGCGGGGGGGGAGACCCAGTACTTC	CASSLAVSAGGETQYF
TRBV5-4	TRBJ2-5	TRBD2	NA	TGTGCCAGCAGCTTGGCCGGTCTGGCGGGGGGGAGGGAGACCCAGTACTTC	CASSLAGLAGGRETQYF
TRBV5-1	TRBJ1-2	NA	once	TGCGCCAGCAGCTTGTCACCGACGGGCTATGGCTACACCTTC	CASSLSPTGYGYTF
TRBV19	TRBJ2-3	NA	once	TGTGCCAGTAGTATCCGGGAGGGGGCTAGCACAGATACGCAGTATTTT	CASSIREGASTDTQYF
TRBV2	TRBJ2-7	NA	NA	TGTGCCATATCGCAGGCGAGGGGGTACGAGCAGTACTTC	CAISQARGYEQYF
TRBV25-1	TRBJ2-2	NA	NA	TGTGCCAGCAGTGACACAGTATACGGGGAGCTGTTTTTT	CASSDTVYGELFF
TRBV4-3	TRBJ2-1	TRBD2	few	TGCGCCAGCAGCCAAGAGGGGGAAGGGACTAGTGGAAATGAGCAGTTCTTC	CASSQEGEGTSGNEQFF
TRBV5-6	TRBJ1-6	TRBD1	few	TGTGCCAGCACCTCACCGGGACAGGCATATTCACCCCTCCACTTT	CASTSPGQAYSPLHF
TRBV6-5	TRBJ1-4	TRBD1	NA	TGTGCCAGCAAACCCGGGACAGATAATGAAAAACTGTTTTTT	CASKPGTDNEKLFF
TRBV5-4	TRBJ2-5	TRBD1	NA	TGTGCCAGCAGCGTAACACAGGGGACGGCAAAGACCCAGTACTTC	CASSVTQGTAKTQYF
TRBV2	TRBJ2-7	NA	NA	TGTGCCAGCAGACGGTCCAGCCTCGAAGAGGAGCAGTACTTC	CASRRSSLEEEQYF
TRBV7-9	TRBJ2-7	NA	NA	TGTGCCAGCAGTCCCGTGGGGACACACGAGCAGTACTTC	CASSPVGTHEQYF
TRBV27	TRBJ2-7	TRBD2	NA	TGTGCCAGCAGTCTCCGGACTAGCGCTTACGAGCAGTACTTC	CASSLRTSAYEQYF
TRBV4-1	TRBJ1-2	TRBD1	NA	TGCGCCAGCAGCCAAGATTTCAAAGGACAGGGGAAAGGCGGCTACACCTTC	CASSQDFKGQGKGGYTF
TRBV5-4	TRBJ1-1	NA	few	TGTGCCTGGCAGGGTCATACTGAAGCTTTCTTT	CAWQGHTEAFF
TRBV5-1	TRBJ1-1	TRBD1	NA	TGCGCCAGCAGCCGTACAGGGGGCACTGAAGCTTTCTTT	CASSRTGGTEAFF
TRBV9	TRBJ2-1	NA	NA	TGTGCCAGCAGCGTAGCTGACGCGGGGTTCTACAATGAGCAGTTCTTC	CASSVADAGFYNEQFF
TRBV5-1	TRBJ1-3	NA	NA	TGCGCCAGCAGCTTGGAAGGGGTAGCTGGAAACACCATATATTTT	CASSLEGVAGNTIYF
TRBV7-9	TRBJ1-2	NA	NA	TGTGCCAGCAGCCCCATCGTGGCACCCGCTAGCGATGGCTACACCTTC	CASSPIVAPASDGYTF
TRBV19	TRBJ1-2	NA	NA	TGTGCCAGTAGTATCGGGGCAGGAGTGGATGGCTACACCTTC	CASSIGAGVDGYTF
TRBV4-1	TRBJ1-2	NA	NA	TGCGCCAGCAGCCATTCTGATCCGACTGGGAATGTGTGGTATGGCTACACCTTC	CASSHSDPTGNVWYGYTF
TRBV5-5	TRBJ1-3	NA	NA	TGTGCCAGCAGCTTCCTCGAGTGGGGATATGGAAACACCATATATTTT	CASSFLEWGYGNTIYF